The 27 T cell receptor beta chains given below trace back to one sample, sequenced in a study of CD8 T cells in Susac syndrome. RNA totalling about 0.45 to 1 ug underwent reverse transcription with random hexamers. TCRdb called the immunoSEQ multiplex PCR reads again in MiXCR, with one record for every CDR3 protein. In the table there are approximately 190,000 distinct CDR3 sequences, more than 85% of which are singletons. The sample was CD8+ T cells from PBMCs. Every receptor here comes from a human donor with Susac syndrome.

This chain uses TRBV20-1 with TRBJ1-2, with a weak D call TRBD1 (6 bases). The V end was cut by 6 bases, the J end by 4 bases, with 15 bases between. Germline V CDR1 and CDR2: DFQATT, SNEGSKA (reference sequence). The CDR3 has 13 residues. CDR3 loop: CSAADSESYGYTF. As DNA, the CDR3 is TGCAGTGCCGCGGACAGTGAGTCCTATGGCTACACCTTC.

The gene calls are TRBV20-1 and TRBJ2-5, with TRBD2 as a possible D gene (6 bases). The CDR3 loop spans 14 amino acids. Germline loops: CDR1 DFQATT, CDR2 SNEGSKA (reference sequence). Trimming cost V 4 bases and J 0 bases, with 12 bases left between them. The CDR3 region has the DNA TGCAGTGCTACCGGGGGAACGTACCAAGAGACCCAGTACTTC. Its translation is CSATGGTYQETQYF.

The genes are TRBV6-2 or TRBV6-3 and TRBJ2-5; D not certain. The V and J ends lost 7 bases and 2 bases respectively, with 14 bases between them. The CDR3 sequence is 14 residues long. Germline-derived CDR1 and CDR2 are MNHEY and SVGEGT. This CDR3 is CASTTAYLQETQYF. The CDR3 DNA is TGTGCCAGCACAACAGCCTACCTACAAGAGACCCAGTACTTC.

This chain connects TRBV7-2 to TRBJ2-1, with 10 bases identical to TRBD2. V lost 5 bases and J lost 10; bases outside the gene matches: 17. Germline CDR1 SGHTA, CDR2 FQGNSA. The length of the CDR3 is 17 residues. The CDR3 protein is CASSPIFGLAGAGEQFF. In DNA form, the CDR3 reads TGTGCCAGCAGCCCAATTTTCGGGCTAGCGGGAGCTGGAGAGCAGTTCTTC. The variable domain in full, with the rest retrieved from reference TRBV7-2 and TRBJ2-1, is GAGVSQSPSNKVTEKGKDVELRCDPISGHTALYWYRQSLGQGLEFLIYFQGNSAPDKSGLPSDRFSAERTGGSVSTLTIQRTQQEDSAVYLCASSPIFGLAGAGEQFFGPGTRLTVL.

This chain connects TRBV20-1 to TRBJ1-1; D unresolved. There are 12 residues in the CDR3. Trimming left V 1 base short and J 0 bases short, with 3 bases between. Germline CDR1 is DFQATT and CDR2 is SNEGSKA (reference sequence). CDR3 protein: CSARGMNTEAFF. The CDR3 DNA is TGCAGTGCTAGAGGGATGAACACTGAAGCTTTCTTT.

This clonotype was counted a single time. The rearrangement joins TRBV24-1 to TRBJ2-1, with a possible D match to TRBD2 (5 bases). The CDR3 contains 15 residues. Germline assignment: CDR1 KGHDR and CDR2 SFDVKD. The V end lost 2 bases, the J end lost 4 bases, and 11 bases lay between the germline ends. The CDR3 nucleotides read TGTGCCACCAGTGATTCTCCTAGCCGATACAATGAGCAGTTCTTC. Protein: CATSDSPSRYNEQFF.

The chain's CDR3 is CAWSAGEEQFF. The CDR3 DNA reads TGTGCCTGGAGTGCAGGGGAGGAGCAGTTCTTC. The chain links TRBV30 to TRBJ2-1; perhaps TRBD1 as D (6 bases). V shed 1 base and J shed 10 bases, with 8 bases lying between them. CDR1 is GTSNPN and CDR2 is SVGIG in the germline V gene (reference sequence). The CDR3 loop spans 11 amino acids.

The chain couples TRBV7-8 to TRBJ2-1; the match to TRBD1 covers 7 bases. CDR3 size: 14 residues. CDR1 and CDR2 (germline): SGHVS, FQNEAQ. Trimming took 6 bases from V and 2 from J; bases not matched to a gene: 4. The CDR3 protein is CASRATGTYNEQFF. The CDR3 DNA reads as TGTGCCAGCAGAGCGACAGGGACCTACAATGAGCAGTTCTTC. Variable domain in full (rest from reference TRBV7-8 and TRBJ2-1): GAGVSQSPRYKVAKRGQDVALRCDPISGHVSLFWYQQALGQGPEFLTYFQNEAQLDKSGLPSDRFFAERPEGSVSTLKIQRTQQEDSAVYLCASRATGTYNEQFFGPGTRLTVL.

The rearrangement uses TRBV12-3 or TRBV12-4 and TRBJ2-1, with D tentatively TRBD1 (6 bases). The CDR3 is 14 residues long. V shed 4 bases and J shed 7 bases, with 14 bases lying between them. As DNA, the CDR3 is TGTGCCAGCAGTTCTCCGGGACACCGGAATGAGCAGTTCTTC. Amino acid sequence: CASSSPGHRNEQFF.

The genes are TRBV4-1 and TRBJ2-1; TRBD2 matches at 9 bases. Germline CDR1 is MGHRA and CDR2 is YSYEKL. The ends lost 3 bases at V and 4 bases at J; junction bases unmatched: 10. CDR3 length: 17 amino acids. The CDR3 DNA follows: TGCGCCAGCAGCCATCCAAGCGGGGGGACCCGGTACAATGAGCAGTTCTTC. This gives the protein CASSHPSGGTRYNEQFF.

This chain connects TRBV11-2 to TRBJ2-7; D tentatively fits TRBD1 or TRBD2 (6 bases each). V lost 5 bases to trimming and J lost 4 bases, with 15 bases between them. The CDR3 has 14 amino acids. Germline V gives CDR1 SGHAT, CDR2 FQNNGV. CDR3 sequence (DNA): TGTGCCAGCAGCCCTACCCGAGGGGGGTACGAGCAGTACTTC. It translates to CASSPTRGGYEQYF.

The chain joins TRBV29-1 to TRBJ2-1; D is uncertain. The CDR3 spans 14 residues. Germline V gene sequence: CDR1 SQVTM, CDR2 ANQGSEA. V was pared by 3 bases and J by 6 bases, with 15 bases between. The CDR3 coding sequence is TGCAGCGTTGACTTGCTGGTATCAAGCAATGAGCAGTTCTTC. Amino acid sequence: CSVDLLVSSNEQFF.

The chain employs TRBV13 and TRBJ2-7; 10 nucleotides match TRBD2. CDR1 and CDR2 (germline): PRHDT, FYEKMQ (reference sequence). V lost 2 bases and J lost 3; bases outside the gene matches: 7. This CDR3 has 16 amino acids. CDR3: CASSLMGLAGVYEQYF. CDR3 nucleotides: TGTGCCAGCAGCTTAATGGGTCTAGCGGGAGTCTACGAGCAGTACTTC.

The chain is built from TRBV5-6 and TRBJ1-2; D is possibly TRBD1 (5 bases). The V end was cut by 0 bases, the J end by 2 bases, with 11 bases between. There are 15 residues in the CDR3. CDR1 SGHDT and CDR2 YYEEEE come from the germline V gene. CDR3 amino acids: CASSLVSAGNYGYTF. The CDR3 bases are TGTGCCAGCAGCTTGGTATCCGCAGGGAACTATGGCTACACCTTC.

The chain recombines TRBV4-1 with TRBJ2-6, with D hard to call. V lost 2 bases and J lost 1, with 3 bases in between. CDR1 and CDR2 (germline): MGHRA, YSYEKL. This CDR3 comprises 14 residues. For the CDR3, the DNA is TGCGCCAGCAGCCAACTGTCTGGGGCCAACGTCCTGACTTTC. This encodes CASSQLSGANVLTF.

In DNA form, the CDR3 reads TGCAGTGCTAGAGCCTTGGGGCCCCTCCACTTT. Its protein is CSARALGPLHF. J is TRBJ1-6 and V is TRBV20-1; D is ambiguous. This CDR3 has 11 amino acids. Per germline, CDR1 DFQATT and CDR2 SNEGSKA (reference sequence). V lost 1 base, J lost 13 bases, and 8 bases lay in between.

The chain has TRBV5-1 and TRBJ1-1; a possible D gene is TRBD1 (5 bases). V was clipped by 5 bases and J by 6 bases, with 11 bases between them. The CDR3 is made up of 12 amino acids. Germline CDR1 and CDR2: SGHRS and YFSETQ. The CDR3 sequence is CASSAGAPEAFF. The CDR3 nucleotides read TGCGCCAGCAGTGCCGGGGCCCCTGAAGCTTTCTTT.

The V call is TRBV20-1, the J call TRBJ2-5; TRBD2 agrees at 12 bases. From germline, CDR1 is DFQATT and CDR2 SNEGSKA (reference sequence). The J segment lost 5 bases and the V segment lost 3 bases, leaving 7 bases of the junction unmatched. CDR3 length equals 15 residues. The CDR3 is CSARDLTSGSETQYF. The CDR3 bases are TGCAGTGCTAGGGACTTGACTAGCGGGAGTGAGACCCAGTACTTC.

The genes are TRBV27 and TRBJ2-7; 8 positions match TRBD1. The CDR3 is 15 amino acids. V was pared by 2 bases and J by 4 bases, with 7 bases of the junction left unmatched. In germline, CDR1 is MNHEY, CDR2 SMNVEV (reference sequence). CDR3 sequence (DNA): TGTGCCAGCAGTTTAGGACAGGGAGCTGGGTACGAGCAGTACTTC. Translated, it gives CASSLGQGAGYEQYF.

CDR3 loop: CASRTDYDNEQYF. In DNA form, the CDR3 reads TGCGCCAGCAGGACCGACTACGACAACGAGCAGTACTTC. V gene TRBV5-1 combines with J gene TRBJ2-7; weak D call: TRBD2 (5 bases). The CDR3 contains 13 residues. Germline CDR1 is SGHRS and CDR2 is YFSETQ. The V gene lost 5 bases and the J gene lost 5 bases, with 14 bases spanning the gap.

In its sample, this clonotype was seen once. The V call is TRBV7-9, the J call TRBJ1-2, with D perhaps TRBD1 (6 bases). The CDR3 consists of 12 residues. V dropped 1 base and J dropped 13 bases, with 13 bases sitting between them. Per the germline V gene, CDR1 is SEHNR and CDR2 is FQNEAQ (reference sequence). The CDR3, as DNA: TGTGCCAGCAGCTTAGGACAGGTCATCATCACCTTC. Its translation: CASSLGQVIITF.

This sequence joins TRBV14 and TRBJ1-4; D gene uncertain. The CDR3 is 12 residues long. Trimming took 2 bases from V and 8 from J, leaving 6 bases between them. Germline V CDR1 and CDR2: SGHDN, FVKESK. CDR3 amino acids: CASSQNHEKLFF. DNA for the CDR3: TGTGCCAGCAGCCAAAACCACGAAAAACTGTTTTTT.

The V gene is TRBV9, the J gene TRBJ2-7; a possible D gene is TRBD1 (6 bases). The CDR3 is 14 residues long. V was pared by 6 bases and J by 4 bases, with 17 bases between. The germline CDR1 and CDR2 sequences are SGDLS and YYNGEE. CDR3 DNA: TGTGCCAGCACTCCGGGCCAGGGGATGTACGAGCAGTACTTC. Translating it yields CASTPGQGMYEQYF.

The chain employs TRBV29-1 and TRBJ2-1; 9 bases are a match to TRBD2. This CDR3 comprises 14 residues. J was trimmed by 7 bases and V by 4 bases; bases with no gene match: 8. Germline V gives CDR1 SQVTM, CDR2 ANQGSEA. CDR3 sequence reads: CSVVAAGGGNEQFF. In nucleotides, the CDR3 is TGCAGCGTTGTGGCGGCGGGAGGGGGAAATGAGCAGTTCTTC.

This rearrangement joins TRBV15 to TRBJ2-1; 12 bases are shared with TRBD2. The CDR3 is 20 amino acids. V lost 0 bases and J lost 9; bases outside the gene matches: 18. In germline, CDR1 is LNHNV, CDR2 YYDKDF (reference sequence). The CDR3 sequence: CATSRDQAEISLAGGGEQFF. CDR3 bases: TGTGCCACCAGCAGAGATCAGGCAGAGATATCGCTAGCGGGGGGGGGTGAGCAGTTCTTC.

This sequence joins TRBV3-1 and TRBJ1-2, with a possible D match to TRBD1 (5 bases). The CDR3 runs to 15 residues. Germline CDR1 is LGHDT and CDR2 is YNNKEL (reference sequence). Trimming cost V 2 bases and J 6 bases, with 16 bases left between them. CDR3 nucleotides: TGTGCCAGCAGCCAACCTCACGGGGCAATAGATGGCTACACCTTC. Residues: CASSQPHGAIDGYTF.

The gene calls are TRBV12-3 or TRBV12-4 and TRBJ1-6, with D maybe TRBD1 (6 bases). The ends were cut back, 7 bases at V and 2 bases at J, with 15 bases in the middle. The length of the CDR3 is 16 residues. This chain's CDR3 is CASTKGGAAYNSPLHF. The CDR3 DNA reads as TGTGCCAGCACCAAGGGGGGCGCGGCCTATAATTCACCCCTCCACTTT.